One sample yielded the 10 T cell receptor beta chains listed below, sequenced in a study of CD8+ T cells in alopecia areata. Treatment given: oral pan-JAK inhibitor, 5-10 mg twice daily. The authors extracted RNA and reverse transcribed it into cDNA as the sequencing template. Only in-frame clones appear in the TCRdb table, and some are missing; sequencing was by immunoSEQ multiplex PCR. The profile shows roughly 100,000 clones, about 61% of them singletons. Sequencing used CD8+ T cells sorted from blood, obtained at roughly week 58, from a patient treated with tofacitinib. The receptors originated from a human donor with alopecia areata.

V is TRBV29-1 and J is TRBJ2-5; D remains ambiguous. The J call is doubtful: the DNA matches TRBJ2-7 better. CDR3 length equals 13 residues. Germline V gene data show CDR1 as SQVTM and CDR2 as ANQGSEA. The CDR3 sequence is CSVEKLASYEQYF. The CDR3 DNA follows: TGCAGCGTTGAGAAACTGGCCTCCTACGAGCAGTACTTC.

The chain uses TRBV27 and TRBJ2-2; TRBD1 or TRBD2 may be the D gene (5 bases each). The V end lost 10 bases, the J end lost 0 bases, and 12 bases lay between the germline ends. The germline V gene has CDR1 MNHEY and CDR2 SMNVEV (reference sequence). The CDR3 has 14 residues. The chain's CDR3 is CATKGRTNTGELFF. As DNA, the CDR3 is TGTGCCACCAAGGGACGGACGAACACCGGGGAGCTGTTTTTT.

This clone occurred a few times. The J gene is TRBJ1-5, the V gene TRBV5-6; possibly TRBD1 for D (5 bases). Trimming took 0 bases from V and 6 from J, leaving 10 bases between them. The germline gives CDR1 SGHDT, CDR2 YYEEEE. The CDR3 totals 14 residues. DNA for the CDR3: TGTGCCAGCAGCTTGGGACAGATAGGTCAGCCCCAGCATTTT. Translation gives CASSLGQIGQPQHF. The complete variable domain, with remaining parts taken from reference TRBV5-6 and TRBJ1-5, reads DAGVTQSPTHLIKTRGQQVTLRCSPKSGHDTVSWYQQALGQGPQFIFQYYEEEERQRGNFPDRFSGHQFPNYSSELNVNALLLGDSALYLCASSLGQIGQPQHFGDGTRLSIL.

The DNA of the CDR3 is TGTGCCACGCGGCAGGGGTCCAATGAGCAGTTCTTC. Protein sequence: CATRQGSNEQFF. The rearrangement joins TRBV10-3 to TRBJ2-1, with a tentative D call TRBD1 (6 bases). The germline V gene encodes CDR1 ENHRY and CDR2 SYGVKD. V lost 10 bases, J lost 6 bases, and 13 bases lay in between. CDR3 length equals 12 residues.

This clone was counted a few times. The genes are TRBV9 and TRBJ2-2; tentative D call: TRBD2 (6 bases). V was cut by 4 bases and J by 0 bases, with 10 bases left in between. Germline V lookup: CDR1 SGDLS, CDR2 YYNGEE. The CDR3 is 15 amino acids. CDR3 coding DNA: TGTGCCAGCAGCCTCCGGACTACGAACACCGGGGAGCTGTTTTTT. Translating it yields CASSLRTTNTGELFF.

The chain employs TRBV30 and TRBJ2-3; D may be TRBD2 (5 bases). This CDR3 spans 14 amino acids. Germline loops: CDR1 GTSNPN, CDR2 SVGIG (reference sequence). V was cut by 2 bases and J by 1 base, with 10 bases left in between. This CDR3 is CAWSTGSGTDTQYF. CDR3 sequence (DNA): TGTGCCTGGAGTACGGGGTCTGGCACAGATACGCAGTATTTT.

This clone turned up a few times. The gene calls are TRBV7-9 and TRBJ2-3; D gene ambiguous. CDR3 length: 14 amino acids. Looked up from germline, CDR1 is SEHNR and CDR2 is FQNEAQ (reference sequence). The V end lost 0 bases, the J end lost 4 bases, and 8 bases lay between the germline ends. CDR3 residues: CASSLAIPPDTQYF. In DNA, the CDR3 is TGTGCCAGCAGCTTAGCCATCCCCCCAGATACGCAGTATTTT.

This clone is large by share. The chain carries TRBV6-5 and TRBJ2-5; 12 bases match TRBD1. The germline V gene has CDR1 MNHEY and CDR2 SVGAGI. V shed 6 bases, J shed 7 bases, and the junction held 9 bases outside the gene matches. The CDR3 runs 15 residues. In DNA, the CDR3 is TGTGCCAGCAGCTTCCGGGACAGGGGGCGAGGGACCCAGTACTTC. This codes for CASSFRDRGRGTQYF.

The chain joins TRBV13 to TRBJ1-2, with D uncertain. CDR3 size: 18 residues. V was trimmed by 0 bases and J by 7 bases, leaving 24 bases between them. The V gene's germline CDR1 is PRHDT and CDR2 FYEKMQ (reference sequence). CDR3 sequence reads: CASSLGSGKQDLDIGYTF. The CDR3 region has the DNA TGTGCCAGCAGCTTAGGGAGTGGTAAGCAGGACCTAGACATTGGCTACACCTTC.

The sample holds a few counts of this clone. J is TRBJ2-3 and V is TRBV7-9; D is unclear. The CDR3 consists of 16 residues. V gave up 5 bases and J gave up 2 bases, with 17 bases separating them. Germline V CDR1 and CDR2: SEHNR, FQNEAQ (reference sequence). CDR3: CASSARSTRTTDTQYF. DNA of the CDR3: TGTGCCAGCAGCGCCAGATCGACTCGCACCACAGATACGCAGTATTTT.